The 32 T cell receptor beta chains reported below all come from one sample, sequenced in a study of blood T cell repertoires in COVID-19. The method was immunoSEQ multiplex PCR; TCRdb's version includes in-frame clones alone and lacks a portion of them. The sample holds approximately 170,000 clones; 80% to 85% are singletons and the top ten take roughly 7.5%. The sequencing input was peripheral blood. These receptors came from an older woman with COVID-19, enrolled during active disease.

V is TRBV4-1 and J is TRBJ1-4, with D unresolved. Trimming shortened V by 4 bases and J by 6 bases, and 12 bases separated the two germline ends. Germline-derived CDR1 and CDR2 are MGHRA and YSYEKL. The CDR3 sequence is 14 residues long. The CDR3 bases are TGCGCCAGCAGCCCTCAGGCTTGGGATGAAAAACTGTTTTTT. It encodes CASSPQAWDEKLFF.

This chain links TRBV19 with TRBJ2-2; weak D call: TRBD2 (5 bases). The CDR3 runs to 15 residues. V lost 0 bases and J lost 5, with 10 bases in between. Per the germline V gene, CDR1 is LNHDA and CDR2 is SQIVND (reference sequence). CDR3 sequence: CASSIEGAVTGELFF. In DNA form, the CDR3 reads TGTGCCAGTAGTATAGAGGGAGCGGTTACCGGGGAGCTGTTTTTT.

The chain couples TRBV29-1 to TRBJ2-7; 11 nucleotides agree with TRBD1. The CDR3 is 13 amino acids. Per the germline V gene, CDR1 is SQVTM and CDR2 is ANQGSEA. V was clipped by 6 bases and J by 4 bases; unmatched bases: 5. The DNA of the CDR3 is TGCAGCGTGGGGGACAGGGGGACTTACGAGCAGTACTTC. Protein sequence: CSVGDRGTYEQYF.

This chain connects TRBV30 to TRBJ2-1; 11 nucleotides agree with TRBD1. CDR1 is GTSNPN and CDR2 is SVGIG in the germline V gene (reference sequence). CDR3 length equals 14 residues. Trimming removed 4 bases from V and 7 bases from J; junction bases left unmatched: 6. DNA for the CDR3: TGTGCCTGGAAGGGACAGGGGGTTGGGAATGAGCAGTTCTTC. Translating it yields CAWKGQGVGNEQFF.

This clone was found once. As DNA, the CDR3 is TGTGCCAGCAGTTTGAGAGGGCAAGAGACCCAGTACTTC. It specifies CASSLRGQETQYF. This chain links TRBV27 with TRBJ2-5, with D perhaps matching TRBD2 (5 bases). CDR1 MNHEY and CDR2 SMNVEV come from the germline V gene (reference sequence). CDR3 length: 13 residues. Trimming removed 3 bases from V and 2 bases from J, with 7 bases in between.

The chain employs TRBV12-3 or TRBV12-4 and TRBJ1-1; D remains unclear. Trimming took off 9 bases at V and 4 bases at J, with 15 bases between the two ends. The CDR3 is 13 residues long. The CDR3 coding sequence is TGTGCCAGTCGGAGGGAAGGGTCCACTGAAGCTTTCTTT. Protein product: CASRREGSTEAFF.

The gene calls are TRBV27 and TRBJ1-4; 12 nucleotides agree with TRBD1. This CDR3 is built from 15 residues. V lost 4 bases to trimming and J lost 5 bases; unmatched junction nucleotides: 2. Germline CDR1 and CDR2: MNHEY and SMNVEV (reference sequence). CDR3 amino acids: CASSSGTGGNEKLFF. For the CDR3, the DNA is TGTGCCAGCAGTTCCGGGACAGGGGGCAATGAAAAACTGTTTTTT.

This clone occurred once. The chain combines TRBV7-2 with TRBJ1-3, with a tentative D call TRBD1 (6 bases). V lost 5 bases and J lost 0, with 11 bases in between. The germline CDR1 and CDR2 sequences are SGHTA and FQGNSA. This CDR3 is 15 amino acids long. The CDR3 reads CASSLDRPSGNTIYF. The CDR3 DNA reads TGTGCCAGCAGCCTGGACAGACCCTCTGGAAACACCATATATTTT.

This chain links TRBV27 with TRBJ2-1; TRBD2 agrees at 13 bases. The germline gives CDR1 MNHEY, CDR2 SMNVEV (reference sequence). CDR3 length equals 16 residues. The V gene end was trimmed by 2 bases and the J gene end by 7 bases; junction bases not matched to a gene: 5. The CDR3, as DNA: TGTGCCAGCAGTTTACGGACTAGCGGGGGTTCGAATGAGCAGTTCTTC. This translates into CASSLRTSGGSNEQFF.

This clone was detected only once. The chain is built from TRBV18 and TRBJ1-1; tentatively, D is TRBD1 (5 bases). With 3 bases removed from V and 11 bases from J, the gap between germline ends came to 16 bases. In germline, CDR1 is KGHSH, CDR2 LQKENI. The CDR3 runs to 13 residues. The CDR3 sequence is CASSPTWGGEAFF. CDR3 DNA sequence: TGTGCCAGCTCACCTACTTGGGGGGGAGAGGCTTTCTTT.

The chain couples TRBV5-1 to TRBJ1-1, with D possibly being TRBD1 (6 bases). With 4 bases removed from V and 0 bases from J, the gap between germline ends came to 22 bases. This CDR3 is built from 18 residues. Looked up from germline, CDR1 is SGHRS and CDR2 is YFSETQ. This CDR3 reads CASSPGVGARRMNTEAFF. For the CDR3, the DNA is TGCGCCAGCAGCCCCGGGGTGGGGGCGCGGAGGATGAACACTGAAGCTTTCTTT.

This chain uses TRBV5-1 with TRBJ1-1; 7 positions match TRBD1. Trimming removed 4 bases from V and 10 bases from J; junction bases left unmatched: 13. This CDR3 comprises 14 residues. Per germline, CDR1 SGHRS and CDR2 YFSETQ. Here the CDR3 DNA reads TGCGCCAGCAGCCCCGCTCCAGGGGGAGAAGGAGCTTTCTTT. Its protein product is CASSPAPGGEGAFF.

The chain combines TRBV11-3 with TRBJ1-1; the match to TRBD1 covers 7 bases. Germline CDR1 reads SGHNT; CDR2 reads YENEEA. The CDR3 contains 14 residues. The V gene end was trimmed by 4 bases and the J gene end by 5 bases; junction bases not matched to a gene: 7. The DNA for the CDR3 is TGTGCCAGCAGCTCCCAGGGGGTTAGTACTGAAGCTTTCTTT. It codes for CASSSQGVSTEAFF.

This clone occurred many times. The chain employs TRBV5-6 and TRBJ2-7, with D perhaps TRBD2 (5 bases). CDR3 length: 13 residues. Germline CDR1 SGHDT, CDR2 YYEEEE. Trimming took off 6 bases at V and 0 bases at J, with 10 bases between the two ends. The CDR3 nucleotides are TGTGCCAGCATCCGAGGGAGCTCCTACGAGCAGTACTTC. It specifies CASIRGSSYEQYF.

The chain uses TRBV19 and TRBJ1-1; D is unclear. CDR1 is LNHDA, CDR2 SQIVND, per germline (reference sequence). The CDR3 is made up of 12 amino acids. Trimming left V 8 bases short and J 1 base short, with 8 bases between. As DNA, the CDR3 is TGTGCCAGTGGAGCCCAGAACACTGAAGCTTTCTTT. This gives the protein CASGAQNTEAFF.

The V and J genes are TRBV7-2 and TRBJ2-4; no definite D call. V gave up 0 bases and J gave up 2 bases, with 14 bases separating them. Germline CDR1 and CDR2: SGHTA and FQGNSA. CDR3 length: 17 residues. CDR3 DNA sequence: TGTGCCAGCAGCTTAGCGCGGTTAAGAACACCCAAAAACATTCAGTACTTC. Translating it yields CASSLARLRTPKNIQYF.

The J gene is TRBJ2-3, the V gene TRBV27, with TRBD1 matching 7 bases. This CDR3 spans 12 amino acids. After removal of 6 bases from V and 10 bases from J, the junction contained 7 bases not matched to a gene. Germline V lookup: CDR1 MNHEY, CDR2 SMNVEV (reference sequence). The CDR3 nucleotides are TGTGCCAGCAGCCCAGCGACAGGGTCGCAGTATTTT. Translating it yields CASSPATGSQYF.

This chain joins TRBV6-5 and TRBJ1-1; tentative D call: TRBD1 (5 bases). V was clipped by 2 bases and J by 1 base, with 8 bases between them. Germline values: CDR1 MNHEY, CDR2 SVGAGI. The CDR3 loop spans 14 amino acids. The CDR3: CASSYTGSNTEAFF. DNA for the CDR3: TGTGCCAGCAGTTACACAGGTTCGAACACTGAAGCTTTCTTT.

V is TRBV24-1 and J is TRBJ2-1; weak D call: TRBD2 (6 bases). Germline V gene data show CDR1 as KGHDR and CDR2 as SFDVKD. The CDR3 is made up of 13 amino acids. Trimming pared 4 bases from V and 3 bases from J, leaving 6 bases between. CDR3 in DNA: TGTGCCACCAGTGAGGGGGGCTACAATGAGCAGTTCTTC. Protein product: CATSEGGYNEQFF.

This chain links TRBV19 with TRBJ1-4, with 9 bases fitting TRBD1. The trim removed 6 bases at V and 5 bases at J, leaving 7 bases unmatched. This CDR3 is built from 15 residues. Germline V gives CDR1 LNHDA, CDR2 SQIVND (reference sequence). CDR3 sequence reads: CASRYSGQGNEKLFF. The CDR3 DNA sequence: TGTGCCAGTAGATACTCCGGACAGGGGAATGAAAAACTGTTTTTT.

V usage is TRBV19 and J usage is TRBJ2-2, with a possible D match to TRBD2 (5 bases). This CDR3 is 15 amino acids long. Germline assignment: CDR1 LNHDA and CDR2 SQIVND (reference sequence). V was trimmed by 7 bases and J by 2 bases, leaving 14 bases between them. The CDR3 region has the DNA TGTGCCAGTACGTTTCGAGGAGGTAACACCGGGGAGCTGTTTTTT. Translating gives CASTFRGGNTGELFF.

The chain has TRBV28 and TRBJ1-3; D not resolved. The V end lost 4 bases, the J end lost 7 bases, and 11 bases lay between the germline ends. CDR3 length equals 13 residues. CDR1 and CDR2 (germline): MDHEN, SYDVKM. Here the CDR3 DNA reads TGTGCCAGCAGTTCCGGGTCAATCAACACCATATATTTT. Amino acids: CASSSGSINTIYF.

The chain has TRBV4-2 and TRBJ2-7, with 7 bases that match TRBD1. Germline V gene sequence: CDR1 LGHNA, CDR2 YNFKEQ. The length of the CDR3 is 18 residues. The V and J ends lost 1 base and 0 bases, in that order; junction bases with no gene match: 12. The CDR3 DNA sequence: TGTGCCAGCAGCCAAGTCGGCACACCCGGGACAGTCTCCTACGAGCAGTACTTC. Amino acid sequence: CASSQVGTPGTVSYEQYF.

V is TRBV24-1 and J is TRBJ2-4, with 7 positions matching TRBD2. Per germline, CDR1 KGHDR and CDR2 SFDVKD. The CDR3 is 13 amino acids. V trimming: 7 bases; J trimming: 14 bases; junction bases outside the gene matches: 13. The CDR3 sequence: CATRAAGSGIEYF. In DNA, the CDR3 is TGTGCCACCAGGGCCGCGGGGAGCGGGATCGAGTACTTC.

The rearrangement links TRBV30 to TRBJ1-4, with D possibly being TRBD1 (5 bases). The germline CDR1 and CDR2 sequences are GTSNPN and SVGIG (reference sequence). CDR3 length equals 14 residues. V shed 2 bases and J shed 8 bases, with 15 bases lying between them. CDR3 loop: CAWSSGTAGEKLFF. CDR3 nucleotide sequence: TGTGCCTGGAGTTCGGGGACTGCGGGAGAAAAACTGTTTTTT.

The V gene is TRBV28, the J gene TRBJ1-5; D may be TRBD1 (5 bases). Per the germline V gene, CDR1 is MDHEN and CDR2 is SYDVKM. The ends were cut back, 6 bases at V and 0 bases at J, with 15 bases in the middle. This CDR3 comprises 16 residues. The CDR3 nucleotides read TGTGCCAGCAGCCCCGGGGGGAGAGATAGCAATCAGCCCCAGCATTTT. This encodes CASSPGGRDSNQPQHF. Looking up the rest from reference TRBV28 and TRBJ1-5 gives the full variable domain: DVKVTQSSRYLVKRTGEKVFLECVQDMDHENMFWYRQDPGLGLRLIYFSYDVKMKEKGDIPEGYSVSREKKERFSLILESASTNQTSMYLCASSPGGRDSNQPQHFGDGTRLSIL.

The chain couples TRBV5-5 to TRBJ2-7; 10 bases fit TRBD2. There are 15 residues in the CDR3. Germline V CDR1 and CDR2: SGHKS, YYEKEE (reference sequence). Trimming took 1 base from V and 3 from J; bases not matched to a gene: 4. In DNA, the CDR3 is TGTGCCAGCAGCTTGTCTAGCGGGAGAGACTACGAGCAGTACTTC. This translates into CASSLSSGRDYEQYF.

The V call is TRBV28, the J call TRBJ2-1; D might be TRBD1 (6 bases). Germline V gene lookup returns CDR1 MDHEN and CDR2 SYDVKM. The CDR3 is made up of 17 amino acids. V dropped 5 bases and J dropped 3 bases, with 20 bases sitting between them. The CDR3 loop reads CASSLTGHQTGYNEQFF. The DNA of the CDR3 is TGTGCCAGCAGTCTTACAGGGCACCAGACCGGCTACAATGAGCAGTTCTTC.

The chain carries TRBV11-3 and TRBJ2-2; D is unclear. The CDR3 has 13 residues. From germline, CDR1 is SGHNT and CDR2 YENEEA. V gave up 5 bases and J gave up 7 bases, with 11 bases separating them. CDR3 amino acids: CASSPDGGGELFF. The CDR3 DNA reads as TGTGCCAGCAGCCCCGACGGCGGCGGGGAGCTGTTTTTT.

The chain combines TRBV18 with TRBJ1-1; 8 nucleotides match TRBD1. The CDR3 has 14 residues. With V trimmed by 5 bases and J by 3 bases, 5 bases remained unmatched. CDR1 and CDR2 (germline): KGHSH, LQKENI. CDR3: CASSNTGGDTEAFF. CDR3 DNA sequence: TGTGCCAGCTCAAATACAGGGGGGGACACTGAAGCTTTCTTT. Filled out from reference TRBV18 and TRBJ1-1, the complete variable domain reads NAGVMQNPRHLVRRRGQEARLRCSPMKGHSHVYWYRQLPEEGLKFMVYLQKENIIDESGMPKERFSAEFPKEGPSILRIQQVVRGDSAAYFCASSNTGGDTEAFFGQGTRLTVV.

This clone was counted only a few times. The CDR3 DNA sequence: TGTGCCAGCAGACCTAGAGGGGCGGGGGTCAGCACAGATACGCAGTATTTT. This codes for CASRPRGAGVSTDTQYF. This chain uses TRBV2 with TRBJ2-3, with 7 bases lining up with TRBD2. From germline, CDR1 is SNHLY and CDR2 FYNNEI. This CDR3 has 17 amino acids. V was pared by 6 bases and J by 0 bases, with 12 bases of the junction left unmatched.

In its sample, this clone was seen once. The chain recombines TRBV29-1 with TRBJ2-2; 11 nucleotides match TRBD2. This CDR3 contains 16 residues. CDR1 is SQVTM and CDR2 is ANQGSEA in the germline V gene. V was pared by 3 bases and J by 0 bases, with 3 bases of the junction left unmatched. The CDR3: CSVDGTSGSNTGELFF. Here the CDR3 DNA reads TGCAGCGTTGACGGGACTAGCGGATCGAACACCGGGGAGCTGTTTTTT.